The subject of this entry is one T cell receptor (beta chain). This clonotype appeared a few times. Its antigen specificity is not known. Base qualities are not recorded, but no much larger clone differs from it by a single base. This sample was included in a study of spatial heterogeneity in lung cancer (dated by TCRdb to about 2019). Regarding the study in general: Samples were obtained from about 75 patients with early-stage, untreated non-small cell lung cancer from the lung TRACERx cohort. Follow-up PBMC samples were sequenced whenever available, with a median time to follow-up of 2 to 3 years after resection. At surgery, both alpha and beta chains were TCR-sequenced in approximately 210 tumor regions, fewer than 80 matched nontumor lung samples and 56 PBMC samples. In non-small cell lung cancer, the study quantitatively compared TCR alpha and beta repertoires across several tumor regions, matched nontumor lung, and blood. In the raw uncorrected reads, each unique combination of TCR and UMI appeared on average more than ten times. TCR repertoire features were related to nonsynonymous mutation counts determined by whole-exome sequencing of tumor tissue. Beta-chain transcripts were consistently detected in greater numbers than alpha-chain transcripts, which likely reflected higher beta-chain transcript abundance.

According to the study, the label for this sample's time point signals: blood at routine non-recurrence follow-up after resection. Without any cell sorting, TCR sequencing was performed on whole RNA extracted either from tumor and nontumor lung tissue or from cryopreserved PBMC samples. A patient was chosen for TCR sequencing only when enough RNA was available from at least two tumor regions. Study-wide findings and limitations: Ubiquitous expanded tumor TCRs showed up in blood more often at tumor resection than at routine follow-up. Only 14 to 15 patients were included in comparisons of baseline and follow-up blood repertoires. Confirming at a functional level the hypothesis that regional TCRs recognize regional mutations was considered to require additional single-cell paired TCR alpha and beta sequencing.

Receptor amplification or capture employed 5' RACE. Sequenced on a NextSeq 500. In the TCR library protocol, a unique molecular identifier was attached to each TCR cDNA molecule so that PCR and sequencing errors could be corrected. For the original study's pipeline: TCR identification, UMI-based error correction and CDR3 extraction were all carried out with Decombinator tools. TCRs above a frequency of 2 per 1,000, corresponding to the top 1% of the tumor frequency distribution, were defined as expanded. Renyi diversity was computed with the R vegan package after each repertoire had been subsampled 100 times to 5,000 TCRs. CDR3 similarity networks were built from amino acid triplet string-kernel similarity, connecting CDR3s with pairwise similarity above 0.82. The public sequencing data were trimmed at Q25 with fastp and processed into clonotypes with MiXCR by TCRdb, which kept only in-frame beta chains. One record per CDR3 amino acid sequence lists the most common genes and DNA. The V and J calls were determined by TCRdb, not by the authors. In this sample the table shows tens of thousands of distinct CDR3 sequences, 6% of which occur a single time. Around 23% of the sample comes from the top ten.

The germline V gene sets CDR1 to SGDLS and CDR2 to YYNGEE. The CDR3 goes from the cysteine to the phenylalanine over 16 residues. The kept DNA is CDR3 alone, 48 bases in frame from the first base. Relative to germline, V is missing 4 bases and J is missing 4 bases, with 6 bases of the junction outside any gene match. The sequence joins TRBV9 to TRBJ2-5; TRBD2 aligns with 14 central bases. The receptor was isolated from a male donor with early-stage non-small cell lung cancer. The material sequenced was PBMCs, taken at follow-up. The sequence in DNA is TGTGCCAGCAGCTTCACCGGGACTAGCGGGGGAGAGACCCAGTACTTC. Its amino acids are CASSFTGTSGGETQYF.